The clone carrying this TCR beta chain has just a few counts. These data belong to a study of blood T cells in healthy people across ages. The use of a sample-barcoded 5' primer and a J-beta primer mix characterized a second PCR of about 7 to 12 cycles. TCRdb re-analysed the 5' RACE reads in MiXCR, keeping a single row per CDR3 protein. The sample yields 650,000 or so distinct CDR3 sequences, roughly half seen once. The source of this sequence is a woman over 75 in good health. The specimen was blood.

The CDR3 nucleotides read TGTGCCAGCAAACTTCAGGGCCCAGATACGCAGTATTTT. This codes for CASKLQGPDTQYF. This rearrangement joins TRBV12-3 or TRBV12-4 to TRBJ2-3, with a possible D match to TRBD1 (5 bases). V lost 7 bases, J lost 4 bases, and 12 bases lay in between. CDR3 length equals 13 residues.